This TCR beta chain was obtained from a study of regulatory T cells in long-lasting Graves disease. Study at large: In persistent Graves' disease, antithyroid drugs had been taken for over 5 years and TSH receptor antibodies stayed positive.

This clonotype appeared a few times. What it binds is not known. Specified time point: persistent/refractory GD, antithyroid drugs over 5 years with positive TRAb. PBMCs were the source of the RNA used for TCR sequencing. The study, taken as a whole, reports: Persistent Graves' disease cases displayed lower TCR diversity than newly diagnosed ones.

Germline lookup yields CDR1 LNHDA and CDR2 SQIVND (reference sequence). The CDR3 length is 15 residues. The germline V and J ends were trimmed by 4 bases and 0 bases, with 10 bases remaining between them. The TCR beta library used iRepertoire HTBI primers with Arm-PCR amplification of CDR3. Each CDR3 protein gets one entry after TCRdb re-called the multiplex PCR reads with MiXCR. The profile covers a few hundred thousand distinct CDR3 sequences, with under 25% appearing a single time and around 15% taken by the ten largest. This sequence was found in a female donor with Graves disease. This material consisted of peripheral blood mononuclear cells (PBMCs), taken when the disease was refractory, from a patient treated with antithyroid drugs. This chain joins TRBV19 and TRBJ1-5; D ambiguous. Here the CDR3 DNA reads TGTGCCAGTAGTACTATACGGAATAGCAATCAGCCCCAGCATTTT. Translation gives CASSTIRNSNQPQHF.